This entry concerns a single T cell receptor (beta chain). The method was immunoSEQ multiplex PCR; TCRdb's version includes in-frame clones alone and lacks a portion of them. The top ten clones hold roughly 5% of a sample with nearly 300,000 clones, around 69% of them seen once. The sample comes from a study of cytotoxic CD8 clonotypes in ibrutinib-treated CLL. The germline gives CDR1 MDHEN, CDR2 SYDVKM. The CDR3 has 14 residues. Trimming left V 6 bases short and J 2 bases short, with 11 bases between. Sample: PBMCs, taken at disease progression, from a patient treated with ibrutinib. The chain joins TRBV28 to TRBJ1-3; D is unclear. This clonotype originated in a human donor with chronic lymphocytic leukemia. The DNA of the CDR3 is TGTGCCAGCAGATGGAGTAGGGCTGGAAACACCATATATTTT. Its protein is CASRWSRAGNTIYF.